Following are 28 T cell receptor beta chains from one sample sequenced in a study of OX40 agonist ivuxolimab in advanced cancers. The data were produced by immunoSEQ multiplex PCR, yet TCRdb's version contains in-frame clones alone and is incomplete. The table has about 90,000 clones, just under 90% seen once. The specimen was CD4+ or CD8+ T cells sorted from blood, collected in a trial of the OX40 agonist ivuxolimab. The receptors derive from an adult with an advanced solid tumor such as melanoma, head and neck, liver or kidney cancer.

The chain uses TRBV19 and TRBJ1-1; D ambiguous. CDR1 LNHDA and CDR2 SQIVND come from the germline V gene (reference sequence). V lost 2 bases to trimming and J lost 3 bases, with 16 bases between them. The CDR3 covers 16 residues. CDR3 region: CASSIMAEQPYTEAFF. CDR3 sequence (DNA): TGTGCCAGTAGTATAATGGCGGAACAGCCTTACACTGAAGCTTTCTTT. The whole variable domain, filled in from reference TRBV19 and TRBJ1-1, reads DGGITQSPKYLFRKEGQNVTLSCEQNLNHDAMYWYRQDPGQGLRLIYYSQIVNDFQKGDIAEGYSVSREKKESFPLTVTSAQKNPTAFYLCASSIMAEQPYTEAFFGQGTRLTVV.

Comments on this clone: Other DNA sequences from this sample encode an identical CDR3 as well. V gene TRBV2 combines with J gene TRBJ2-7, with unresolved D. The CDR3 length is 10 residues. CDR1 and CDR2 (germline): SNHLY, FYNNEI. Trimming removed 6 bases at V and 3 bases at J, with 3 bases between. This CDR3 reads CASRGYEQYF. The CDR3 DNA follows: TGTGCCAGCAGGGGCTACGAGCAGTACTTC. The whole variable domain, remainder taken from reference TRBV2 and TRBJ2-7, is EPEVTQTPSHQVTQMGQEVILRCVPISNHLYFYWYRQILGQKVEFLVSFYNNEISEKSEIFDDQFSVERPDGSNFTLKIRSTKLEDSAMYFCASRGYEQYFGPGTRLTVT.

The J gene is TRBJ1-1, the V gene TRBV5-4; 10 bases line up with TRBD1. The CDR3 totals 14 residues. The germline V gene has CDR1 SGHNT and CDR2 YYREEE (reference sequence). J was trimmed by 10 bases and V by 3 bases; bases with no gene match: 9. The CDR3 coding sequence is TGTGCCAGCAGCTCCGCCGACAGGGGGCGCGGAGCTTTCTTT. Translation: CASSSADRGRGAFF.

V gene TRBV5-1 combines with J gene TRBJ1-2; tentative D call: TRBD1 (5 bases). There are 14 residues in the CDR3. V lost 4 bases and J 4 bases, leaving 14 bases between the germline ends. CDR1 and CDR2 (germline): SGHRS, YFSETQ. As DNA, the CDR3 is TGCGCCAGCAGCCCAGGGACCTTACCCTATGGCTACACCTTC. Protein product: CASSPGTLPYGYTF. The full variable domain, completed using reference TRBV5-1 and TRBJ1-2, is KAGVTQTPRYLIKTRGQQVTLSCSPISGHRSVSWYQQTPGQGLQFLFEYFSETQRNKGNFPGRFSGRQFSNSRSEMNVSTLELGDSALYLCASSPGTLPYGYTFGSGTRLTVV.

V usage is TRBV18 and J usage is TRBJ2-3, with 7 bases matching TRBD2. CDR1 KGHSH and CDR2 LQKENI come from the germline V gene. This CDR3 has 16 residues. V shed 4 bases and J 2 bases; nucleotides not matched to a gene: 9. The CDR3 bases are TGTGCCAGCTCACTCCGATGGGAGGGTGCCACAGATACGCAGTATTTT. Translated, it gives CASSLRWEGATDTQYF.

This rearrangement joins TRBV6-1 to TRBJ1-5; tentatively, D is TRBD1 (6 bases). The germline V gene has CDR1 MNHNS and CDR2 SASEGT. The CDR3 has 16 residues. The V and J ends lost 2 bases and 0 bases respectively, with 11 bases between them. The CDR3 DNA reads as TGTGCCAGCAGTGAAAGACAGGACGATAGCAATCAGCCCCAGCATTTT. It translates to CASSERQDDSNQPQHF.

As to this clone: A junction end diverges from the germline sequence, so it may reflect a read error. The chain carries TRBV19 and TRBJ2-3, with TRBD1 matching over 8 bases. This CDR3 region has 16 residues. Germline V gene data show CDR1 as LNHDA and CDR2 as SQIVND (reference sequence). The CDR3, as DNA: TGTGCCAATAGTTTCTCCACGGGACAGGACGCAGATACGCAGTATTTT. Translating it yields CANSFSTGQDADTQYF.

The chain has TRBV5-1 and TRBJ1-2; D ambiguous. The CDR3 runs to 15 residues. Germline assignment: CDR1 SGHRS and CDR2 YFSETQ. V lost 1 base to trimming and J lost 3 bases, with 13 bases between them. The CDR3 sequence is CASSLHKGSHYGYTF. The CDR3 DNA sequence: TGCGCCAGCAGCTTGCACAAAGGGAGCCACTATGGCTACACCTTC.

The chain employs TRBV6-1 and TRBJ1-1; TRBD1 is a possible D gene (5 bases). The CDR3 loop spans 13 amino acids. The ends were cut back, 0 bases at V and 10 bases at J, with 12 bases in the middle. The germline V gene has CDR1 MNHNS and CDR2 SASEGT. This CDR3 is CASSEAGQGVAFF. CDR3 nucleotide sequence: TGTGCCAGCAGTGAAGCGGGCCAGGGAGTAGCTTTCTTT.

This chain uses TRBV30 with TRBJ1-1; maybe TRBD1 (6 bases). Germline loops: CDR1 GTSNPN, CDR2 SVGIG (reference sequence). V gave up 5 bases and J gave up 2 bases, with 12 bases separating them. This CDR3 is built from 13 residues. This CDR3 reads CAWEPQGNTEAFF. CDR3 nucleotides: TGTGCCTGGGAGCCACAGGGCAACACTGAAGCTTTCTTT.

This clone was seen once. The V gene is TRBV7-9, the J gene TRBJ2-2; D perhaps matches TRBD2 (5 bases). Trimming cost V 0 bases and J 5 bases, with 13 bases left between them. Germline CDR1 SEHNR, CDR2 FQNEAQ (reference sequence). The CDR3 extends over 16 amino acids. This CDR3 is CASSLAPGLFTGELFF. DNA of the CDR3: TGTGCCAGCAGCTTAGCCCCCGGACTTTTTACCGGGGAGCTGTTTTTT.

The CDR3 DNA is TGTGCCAGCAGTTTTGTACCCGGTGGCAAAGAGCAGTTCTTC. This codes for CASSFVPGGKEQFF. The chain recombines TRBV27 with TRBJ2-1; no firm D call. Germline assignment: CDR1 MNHEY and CDR2 SMNVEV (reference sequence). The CDR3 extends over 14 amino acids. Trimming left V 3 bases short and J 10 bases short, with 16 bases between.

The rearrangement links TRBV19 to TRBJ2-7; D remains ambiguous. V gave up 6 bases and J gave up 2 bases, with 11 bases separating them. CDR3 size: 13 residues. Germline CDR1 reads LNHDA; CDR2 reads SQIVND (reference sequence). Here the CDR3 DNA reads TGTGCCAGTAGCCCCGGGCCCACCTACGAGCAGTACTTC. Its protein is CASSPGPTYEQYF. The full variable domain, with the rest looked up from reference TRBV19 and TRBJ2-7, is DGGITQSPKYLFRKEGQNVTLSCEQNLNHDAMYWYRQDPGQGLRLIYYSQIVNDFQKGDIAEGYSVSREKKESFPLTVTSAQKNPTAFYLCASSPGPTYEQYFGPGTRLTVT.

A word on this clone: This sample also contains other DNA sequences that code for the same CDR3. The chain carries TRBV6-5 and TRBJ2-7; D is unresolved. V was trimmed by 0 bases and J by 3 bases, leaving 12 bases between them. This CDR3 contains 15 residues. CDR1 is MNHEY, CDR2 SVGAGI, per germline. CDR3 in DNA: TGTGCCAGCAGTTACTCGAAGTCTGGTAGCTACGAGCAGTACTTC. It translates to CASSYSKSGSYEQYF.

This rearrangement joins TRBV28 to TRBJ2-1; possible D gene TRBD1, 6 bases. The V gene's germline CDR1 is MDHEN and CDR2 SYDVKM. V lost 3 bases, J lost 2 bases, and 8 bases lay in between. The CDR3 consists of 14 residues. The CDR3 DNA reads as TGTGCCAGCAGTTTTGCAGGGGCCTACAATGAGCAGTTCTTC. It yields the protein CASSFAGAYNEQFF.

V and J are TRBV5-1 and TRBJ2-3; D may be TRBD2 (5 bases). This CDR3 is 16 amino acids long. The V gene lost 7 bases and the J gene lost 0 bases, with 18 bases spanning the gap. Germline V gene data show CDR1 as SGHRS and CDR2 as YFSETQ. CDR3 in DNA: TGCGCCAGCGGCCCGACCGGCCAGCGGAGCACAGATACGCAGTATTTT. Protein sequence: CASGPTGQRSTDTQYF.

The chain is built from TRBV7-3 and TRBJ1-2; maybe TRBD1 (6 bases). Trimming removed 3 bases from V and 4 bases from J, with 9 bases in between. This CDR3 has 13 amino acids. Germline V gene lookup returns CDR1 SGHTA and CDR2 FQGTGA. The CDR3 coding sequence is TGTGCCAGCAGCTTGAAACAGGGCTATGGCTACACCTTC. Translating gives CASSLKQGYGYTF. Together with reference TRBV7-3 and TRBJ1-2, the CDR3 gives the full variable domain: GAGVSQTPSNKVTEKGKYVELRCDPISGHTALYWYRQSLGQGPEFLIYFQGTGAADDSGLPNDRFFAVRPEGSVSTLKIQRTERGDSAVYLCASSLKQGYGYTFGSGTRLTVV.

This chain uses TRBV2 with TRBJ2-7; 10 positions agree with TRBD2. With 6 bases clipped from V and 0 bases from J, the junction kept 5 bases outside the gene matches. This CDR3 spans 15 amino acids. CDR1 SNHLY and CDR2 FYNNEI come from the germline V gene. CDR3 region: CASSLRTSGSYEQYF. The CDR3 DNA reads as TGTGCCAGCAGCCTACGGACTAGCGGCTCCTACGAGCAGTACTTC.

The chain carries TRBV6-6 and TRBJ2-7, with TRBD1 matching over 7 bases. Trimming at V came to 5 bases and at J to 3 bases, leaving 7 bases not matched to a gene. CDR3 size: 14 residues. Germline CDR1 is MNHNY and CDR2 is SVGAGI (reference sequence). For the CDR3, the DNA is TGTGCCAGCAGTCCCCGGGACAGAGGCTACGAGCAGTACTTC. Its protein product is CASSPRDRGYEQYF.

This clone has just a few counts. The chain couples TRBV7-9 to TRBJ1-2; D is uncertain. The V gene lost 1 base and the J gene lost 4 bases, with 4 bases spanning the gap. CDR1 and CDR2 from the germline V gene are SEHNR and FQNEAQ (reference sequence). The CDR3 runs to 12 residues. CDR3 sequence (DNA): TGTGCCAGCAGCTTAGGAGCCTATGGCTACACCTTC. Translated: CASSLGAYGYTF.

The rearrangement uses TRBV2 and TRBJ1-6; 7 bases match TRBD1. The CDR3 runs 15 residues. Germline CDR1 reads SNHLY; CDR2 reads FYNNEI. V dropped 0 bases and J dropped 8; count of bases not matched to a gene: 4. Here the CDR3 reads CASSEASGGYSPLHF. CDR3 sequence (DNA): TGTGCCAGCAGTGAAGCGTCAGGGGGTTATTCACCCCTCCACTTT.

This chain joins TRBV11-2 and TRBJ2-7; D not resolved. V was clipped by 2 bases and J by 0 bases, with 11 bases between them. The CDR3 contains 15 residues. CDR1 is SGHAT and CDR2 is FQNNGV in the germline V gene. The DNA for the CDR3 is TGTGCCAGCAGCTTATTCGCAGAAAACTCCTACGAGCAGTACTTC. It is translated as CASSLFAENSYEQYF.

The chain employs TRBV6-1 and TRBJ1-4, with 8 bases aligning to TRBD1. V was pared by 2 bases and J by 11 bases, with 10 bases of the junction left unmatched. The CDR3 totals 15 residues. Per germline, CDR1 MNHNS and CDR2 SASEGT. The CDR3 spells CASSESPGGSEKLFF. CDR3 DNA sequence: TGTGCCAGCAGTGAATCCCCAGGGGGCTCAGAGAAACTGTTTTTT.

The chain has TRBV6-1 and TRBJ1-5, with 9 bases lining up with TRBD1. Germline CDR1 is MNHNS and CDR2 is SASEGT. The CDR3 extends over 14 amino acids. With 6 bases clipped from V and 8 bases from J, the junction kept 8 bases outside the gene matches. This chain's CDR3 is CASRQTGGWEPQHF. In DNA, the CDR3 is TGTGCCAGCAGACAAACAGGGGGCTGGGAGCCCCAGCATTTT.

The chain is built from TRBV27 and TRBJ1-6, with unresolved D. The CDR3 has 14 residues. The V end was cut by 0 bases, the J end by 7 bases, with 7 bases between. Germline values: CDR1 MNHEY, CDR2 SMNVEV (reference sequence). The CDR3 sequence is CASSLSYENSPLHF. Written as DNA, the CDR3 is TGTGCCAGCAGTTTATCTTATGAAAATTCACCCCTCCACTTT.

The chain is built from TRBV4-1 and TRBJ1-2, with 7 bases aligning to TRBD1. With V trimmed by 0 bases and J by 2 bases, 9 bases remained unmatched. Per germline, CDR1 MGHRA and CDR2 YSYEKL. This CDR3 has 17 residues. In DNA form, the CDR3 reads TGCGCCAGCAGCCAAGAGTCCCGGGACAGTTGGAACTATGGCTACACCTTC. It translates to CASSQESRDSWNYGYTF.

This CDR3 reads CASSSFRTGYNEQFF. In DNA form, the CDR3 reads TGTGCCAGCAGCTCGTTCAGGACGGGCTACAATGAGCAGTTCTTC. The chain joins TRBV11-1 to TRBJ2-1, with no clear D. The CDR3 sequence is 15 residues long. Germline V CDR1 and CDR2: SGHAT, FQDESV (reference sequence). The V end was cut by 4 bases, the J end by 3 bases, with 13 bases between.

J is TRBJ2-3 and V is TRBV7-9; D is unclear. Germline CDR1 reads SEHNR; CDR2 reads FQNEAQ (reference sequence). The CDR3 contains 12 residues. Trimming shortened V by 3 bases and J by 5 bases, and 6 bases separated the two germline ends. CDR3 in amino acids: CASSFRLDTQYF. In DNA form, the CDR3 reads TGTGCCAGCAGCTTTCGGTTAGATACGCAGTATTTT.